Following are 32 T cell receptor beta chains from one sample sequenced in a study of blood T cells in healthy people across ages. Through a sample-barcoded 5' primer and a J-beta primer mix, a second PCR was run for roughly 6 to 12 cycles. TCRdb fed the 5' RACE reads into MiXCR, producing one record per CDR3 protein. Here the sample spans roughly 1,300,000 distinct CDR3 sequences, 59% being singletons. The specimen sequenced was blood. All receptors derive from a young man in good health.

J is TRBJ2-3 and V is TRBV30; D gene uncertain. Deletions cut 4 bases from V and 9 bases from J, with 14 bases between. Looked up from germline, CDR1 is GTSNPN and CDR2 is SVGIG (reference sequence). This CDR3 has 12 residues. This CDR3 reads CAWTKSGGTQYF. The CDR3 nucleotides are TGTGCCTGGACAAAATCAGGCGGCACGCAGTATTTT.

The rearrangement joins TRBV6-5 to TRBJ1-1, with D perhaps matching TRBD1 (5 bases). Per the germline V gene, CDR1 is MNHEY and CDR2 is SVGAGI. This CDR3 comprises 14 residues. Trimming removed 6 bases at V and 4 bases at J, with 15 bases between. This chain's CDR3 is CASSTTDLGTEAFF. The CDR3 DNA is TGTGCCAGCAGCACGACAGATCTGGGCACTGAAGCTTTCTTT.

This chain links TRBV7-9 with TRBJ1-2; TRBD1 is a possible D gene (5 bases). Trimming removed 6 bases from V and 5 bases from J, with 10 bases in between. This CDR3 comprises 12 residues. The V gene's germline CDR1 is SEHNR and CDR2 FQNEAQ (reference sequence). The CDR3 loop reads CASSQRQYGYTF. Here the CDR3 DNA reads TGTGCCAGCAGTCAAAGACAGTATGGCTACACCTTC.

The chain combines TRBV20-1 with TRBJ2-1, with TRBD2 matching over 11 bases. This CDR3 comprises 15 residues. V was clipped by 0 bases and J by 6 bases; unmatched bases: 4. Looked up from germline, CDR1 is DFQATT and CDR2 is SNEGSKA (reference sequence). The CDR3 DNA follows: TGCAGTGCTAGAGAAAGACTAGCGGGAAGCAATGAGCAGTTCTTC. Translated, it gives CSARERLAGSNEQFF.

This clonotype occurred a few times. V usage is TRBV7-6 and J usage is TRBJ2-7, with 9 bases that match TRBD1. There are 15 residues in the CDR3. CDR1 and CDR2 (germline): SGHVS, FNYEAQ. The V segment lost 5 bases and the J segment 2 bases; nucleotides outside the gene matches: 7. The CDR3 is CASSNRDRETYEQYF. In nucleotides, the CDR3 is TGTGCCAGCAGCAACCGGGACAGGGAGACCTACGAGCAGTACTTC.

The genes are TRBV29-1 and TRBJ2-7; D tentatively reads TRBD1 or TRBD2 (5 bases each). The CDR3 spans 14 residues. The V and J ends lost 6 bases and 3 bases respectively, with 18 bases between them. Germline CDR1 reads SQVTM; CDR2 reads ANQGSEA. Written as DNA, the CDR3 is TGCAGCGTCCTCGGGACGGGGAAATTCTACGAGCAGTACTTC. Its protein product is CSVLGTGKFYEQYF.

This chain joins TRBV10-2 and TRBJ2-1; 11 nucleotides align to TRBD2. The CDR3 loop spans 16 amino acids. Germline-derived CDR1 and CDR2 are WSHSY and SAAADI. V was clipped by 6 bases and J by 2 bases; unmatched bases: 6. The CDR3 bases are TGCGCCAGCAGGGCAAATAGCGGGGGGGCCTACAATGAGCAGTTCTTC. It translates to CASRANSGGAYNEQFF.

The chain joins TRBV24-1 to TRBJ2-7; D uncertain. Between the trimmed V and J ends, which lost 7 bases and 4 bases, there was a span of 16 bases. This CDR3 comprises 14 residues. From germline, CDR1 is KGHDR and CDR2 SFDVKD. The CDR3 spells CATRVTTREYEQYF. CDR3 bases: TGTGCCACCAGAGTGACAACCCGTGAATACGAGCAGTACTTC.

The chain couples TRBV7-8 to TRBJ2-5; the D gene is possibly TRBD1 (6 bases). Germline assignment: CDR1 SGHVS and CDR2 FQNEAQ. The CDR3 spans 15 residues. V was trimmed by 2 bases and J by 1 base, leaving 11 bases between them. The CDR3 DNA is TGTGCCAGCAGCTTAAGGGCGACAGGCCAAGAGACCCAGTACTTC. It is translated as CASSLRATGQETQYF. Using reference TRBV7-8 and TRBJ2-5 for the parts outside the CDR3, the full variable domain is GAGVSQSPRYKVAKRGQDVALRCDPISGHVSLFWYQQALGQGPEFLTYFQNEAQLDKSGLPSDRFFAERPEGSVSTLKIQRTQQEDSAVYLCASSLRATGQETQYFGPGTRLLVL.

In regard to this clonotype: At one end, the junction sequence differs from germline, possibly due to a read error. The J gene is TRBJ2-1, the V gene TRBV7-7, with 7 bases fitting TRBD1. CDR1 and CDR2 (germline): SSHAT, FNYEAQ (reference sequence). The CDR3 runs to 16 residues. The CDR3 bases are TGTGCTAGCAGCACCGGACAGGCTGACTCCTACAATGAGCAGTTCTTC. Its translation is CASSTGQADSYNEQFF. Based on the CDR3 plus reference TRBV7-7 and TRBJ2-1, the full variable domain is GAGVSQSPRYKVTKRGQDVTLRCDPISSHATLYWYQQALGQGPEFLTYFNYEAQPDKSGLPSDRFSAERPEGSISTLTIQRTEQRDSAMYRCASSTGQADSYNEQFFGPGTRLTVL.

The V and J genes are TRBV6-6 and TRBJ2-3; 13 bases are a match to TRBD2. V trimming: 8 bases; J trimming: 2 bases; junction bases outside the gene matches: 4. This CDR3 has 15 amino acids. Germline V gives CDR1 MNHNY, CDR2 SVGAGI (reference sequence). The CDR3 DNA sequence: TGTGCCAGCTCTACTAGCGGGAGGGACACAGATACGCAGTATTTT. Protein: CASSTSGRDTDTQYF.

The chain carries TRBV7-2 and TRBJ2-5; maybe TRBD2 (5 bases). V was pared by 2 bases and J by 2 bases, with 12 bases between. The CDR3 runs to 15 residues. The V gene's germline CDR1 is SGHTA and CDR2 FQGNSA. CDR3: CASSLWEWGQETQYF. The CDR3 coding sequence is TGTGCCAGCAGCTTATGGGAGTGGGGTCAAGAGACCCAGTACTTC.

This clonotype was counted a few times. This sequence joins TRBV4-3 and TRBJ2-5; TRBD2 might be the D (6 bases). This CDR3 comprises 15 residues. V gave up 0 bases and J gave up 5 bases, with 13 bases separating them. Germline CDR1 LGHNA, CDR2 YSLEER. CDR3: CASSQDVGSGETQYF. CDR3 nucleotides: TGCGCCAGCAGCCAAGATGTCGGGAGTGGGGAGACCCAGTACTTC.

The gene calls are TRBV29-1 and TRBJ1-2, with D possibly TRBD1 on 5 matching bases. CDR3 length: 13 residues. Germline values: CDR1 SQVTM, CDR2 ANQGSEA. The V end was cut by 4 bases, the J end by 3 bases, with 12 bases between. Here the CDR3 reads CSVAEQVYYGYTF. The CDR3 region has the DNA TGCAGCGTTGCGGAACAGGTTTACTATGGCTACACCTTC.

The V and J genes are TRBV7-6 and TRBJ2-3; D gene unclear. Germline CDR1 is SGHVS and CDR2 is FNYEAQ. Trimming pared 1 base from V and 2 bases from J, leaving 10 bases between. This CDR3 region has 15 residues. The CDR3 region has the DNA TGTGCCAGCAGCTTAGAGTGGATCTCCACAGATACGCAGTATTTT. Its protein product is CASSLEWISTDTQYF. Full variable domain (rest looked up from reference TRBV7-6 and TRBJ2-3): GAGVSQSPRYKVTKRGQDVALRCDPISGHVSLYWYRQALGQGPEFLTYFNYEAQQDKSGLPNDRFSAERPEGSISTLTIQRTEQRDSAMYRCASSLEWISTDTQYFGPGTRLTVL.

V is TRBV10-3 and J is TRBJ2-7; D perhaps matches TRBD1 (5 bases). Trimming stripped 4 bases from V and 0 bases from J, with 10 bases between. CDR3 size: 14 residues. From germline, CDR1 is ENHRY and CDR2 SYGVKD. CDR3 region: CAISGGQSSYEQYF. CDR3 in DNA: TGTGCCATCAGTGGGGGCCAGAGCTCCTACGAGCAGTACTTC.

The chain joins TRBV4-1 to TRBJ2-3, with 8 bases fitting TRBD2. The CDR3 length is 18 residues. J lost 2 bases, V lost 2 bases, and 12 bases had no gene match. CDR1 and CDR2 from the germline V gene are MGHRA and YSYEKL. The CDR3 DNA reads TGCGCCAGCAGCCAACGCCGCACGGGTAGCGGGGACACAGATACGCAGTATTTT. This sequence encodes CASSQRRTGSGDTDTQYF.

The V and J genes are TRBV12-3 or TRBV12-4 and TRBJ1-4; 7 nucleotides agree with TRBD1. The CDR3 consists of 15 residues. The V segment lost 5 bases and the J segment 8 bases; nucleotides outside the gene matches: 11. CDR3 region: CASSLLQGIKEKLFF. In nucleotides, the CDR3 is TGTGCCAGCAGTCTATTACAGGGGATCAAGGAAAAACTGTTTTTT.

The chain links TRBV27 to TRBJ1-2, with 7 bases aligning to TRBD1. This CDR3 region has 13 residues. The V segment lost 6 bases and the J segment 6 bases; nucleotides outside the gene matches: 7. Germline V gene data show CDR1 as MNHEY and CDR2 as SMNVEV (reference sequence). The CDR3 nucleotides are TGTGCCAGCAGGTGGACAGGAGATCATGGCTACACCTTC. It is translated as CASRWTGDHGYTF.

This clonotype appeared a few times. The V and J genes are TRBV5-1 and TRBJ2-7; 9 bases line up with TRBD2. CDR1 and CDR2 from the germline V gene are SGHRS and YFSETQ. CDR3 size: 15 residues. After removal of 4 bases from V and 3 bases from J, the junction contained 8 bases not matched to a gene. CDR3 sequence (DNA): TGCGCCAGCAGCCCGGGGGCGGGAGGGGTCTACGAGCAGTACTTC. Amino acids: CASSPGAGGVYEQYF. The full variable domain, in which reference TRBV5-1 and TRBJ2-7 provide the parts outside the CDR3, is KAGVTQTPRYLIKTRGQQVTLSCSPISGHRSVSWYQQTPGQGLQFLFEYFSETQRNKGNFPGRFSGRQFSNSRSEMNVSTLELGDSALYLCASSPGAGGVYEQYFGPGTRLTVT.

This chain links TRBV3-1 with TRBJ2-5; no reliable D call. Germline V lookup: CDR1 LGHDT, CDR2 YNNKEL (reference sequence). The length of the CDR3 is 16 residues. V shed 1 base and J shed 2 bases, with 14 bases lying between them. The CDR3: CASSQVTSARQETQYF. CDR3 bases: TGTGCCAGCAGCCAAGTCACGTCGGCGCGTCAAGAGACCCAGTACTTC.

This clonotype was found a few times. The chain employs TRBV11-3 and TRBJ2-4; 9 bases fit TRBD1. Trimming cost V 3 bases and J 10 bases; bases outside gene matches: 7. Germline lookup yields CDR1 SGHNT and CDR2 YENEEA. CDR3 length equals 14 residues. As DNA, the CDR3 is TGTGCCAGCAGCTTGGGACAGGGCTGGAGAATTCAGTACTTC. This sequence encodes CASSLGQGWRIQYF.

The chain employs TRBV4-1 and TRBJ2-7; D gene ambiguous. The germline CDR1 and CDR2 sequences are MGHRA and YSYEKL. The length of the CDR3 is 18 residues. Trimming removed 0 bases at V and 0 bases at J, with 18 bases between. The CDR3 coding sequence is TGCGCCAGCAGCCAAGAAGGTAATAGTCCGCTGAGCTCCTACGAGCAGTACTTC. This translates into CASSQEGNSPLSSYEQYF.

This clonotype was seen a few times. CDR3 residues: CASSPHKEEPSYEQYF. In nucleotides, the CDR3 is TGCGCCAGCAGCCCTCATAAGGAGGAACCCTCCTACGAGCAGTACTTC. The chain carries TRBV4-1 and TRBJ2-7; D is perhaps TRBD2 (5 bases). Germline-derived CDR1 and CDR2 are MGHRA and YSYEKL. The CDR3 sequence is 16 residues long. The V end lost 4 bases, the J end lost 0 bases, and 16 bases lay between the germline ends.

This chain joins TRBV4-1 and TRBJ2-2; 8 bases agree with TRBD1. This CDR3 has 16 residues. The junction had 7 bases not matched to a gene; V was cut back by 2 bases and J by 5 bases. Germline assignment: CDR1 MGHRA and CDR2 YSYEKL. The CDR3 DNA is TGCGCCAGCAGCCAACCAGGGGGCGCGGGGACCGGGGAGCTGTTTTTT. Protein sequence: CASSQPGGAGTGELFF.

The chain uses TRBV7-9 and TRBJ2-1; D call uncertain. Germline assignment: CDR1 SEHNR and CDR2 FQNEAQ (reference sequence). The CDR3 covers 13 residues. V was clipped by 2 bases and J by 4 bases, with 6 bases between them. The CDR3 here is CASSLQEYNEQFF. CDR3 nucleotides: TGTGCCAGCAGCTTACAGGAGTACAATGAGCAGTTCTTC.

With regard to this clonotype: One end of the junction fails to match germline, which may point to a read error. The chain has TRBV9 and TRBJ2-7; maybe TRBD2 (5 bases). Germline V gives CDR1 SGDLS, CDR2 YYNGEE. The CDR3 runs to 14 residues. CDR3 sequence (DNA): TGTGCCGGCAGCGTGACTACAGCAAGCTACGAGCAGTACTTC. This codes for CAGSVTTASYEQYF.

The chain couples TRBV25-1 to TRBJ1-1; D is uncertain. The CDR3 totals 14 residues. The V end lost 6 bases, the J end lost 3 bases, and 14 bases lay between the germline ends. Germline V gene data show CDR1 as MGHDK and CDR2 as SYGVNS. As DNA, the CDR3 is TGTGCCAGCAGCCTTCTCGGCCGGGACACTGAAGCTTTCTTT. Residues: CASSLLGRDTEAFF.

This clonotype was picked up one time. This chain uses TRBV27 with TRBJ2-2, with 8 bases fitting TRBD2. V lost 4 bases and J lost 4; bases outside the gene matches: 11. The CDR3 runs 17 residues. Germline CDR1 and CDR2: MNHEY and SMNVEV (reference sequence). The CDR3 reads CASSSSGTSVGTGELFF. The CDR3 DNA reads TGTGCCAGCAGTTCCAGCGGGACTAGTGTCGGCACCGGGGAGCTGTTTTTT.

The chain is built from TRBV12-3 or TRBV12-4 and TRBJ2-3; TRBD2 agrees at 9 bases. Trimming cost V 3 bases and J 2 bases; bases outside gene matches: 12. This CDR3 contains 18 residues. The CDR3 protein is CASSLARTSAFITDTQYF. In DNA form, the CDR3 reads TGTGCCAGCAGTTTGGCGAGGACTAGCGCATTCATCACAGATACGCAGTATTTT.

The gene calls are TRBV7-8 and TRBJ1-1; TRBD1 agrees at 7 bases. The CDR3 is 16 amino acids. Germline values: CDR1 SGHVS, CDR2 FQNEAQ. The trim removed 5 bases at V and 11 bases at J, leaving 20 bases unmatched. This CDR3 is CASSRKGGDRSNEAFF. The CDR3 DNA reads TGTGCCAGCAGCCGAAAAGGGGGGGACAGATCGAATGAGGCTTTCTTT.

Comment on this clonotype: The junction departs from the called germline gene at one end, perhaps through a read error. The rearrangement uses TRBV7-9 and TRBJ2-7; no reliable D call. The CDR3 totals 12 residues. Germline lookup yields CDR1 SEHNR and CDR2 FQNEAQ (reference sequence). The CDR3 region is CVSSSPPYEQYF. The CDR3 bases are TGTGTCAGCAGCTCGCCACCCTACGAGCAGTACTTC.